This entry describes one T cell receptor beta chain. The antigen is unknown. Trimming took 5 bases from V and 8 from J; bases not matched to a gene: 5. This CDR3 contains 14 residues. The germline CDR1 and CDR2 sequences are SGHTA and FQGNSA. The libraries were made with immunoSEQ v3.0 at survey level. Sequencing was designed to cover 40,000-50,000 T-cell genomes in each sample. Method: immunoSEQ multiplex PCR; TCRdb's copy keeps in-frame clones and lacks some. Among more than 25,000 clones listed, 85% to 90% were seen once. The data stem from a study of long-term antiretroviral therapy in people with HIV. General study points: Neither ART adherence, viral resistance nor therapy changes were documented.

Sequences were derived from unsorted PBMCs, sampled 3.2 years before starting antiretroviral therapy. This clonotype was sampled from a man aged 50 to 59 with HIV. The chain employs TRBV7-2 and TRBJ2-1; TRBD2 matches 11 bases. The CDR3 loop is CASSLSGRVDEQFF. In DNA form, the CDR3 reads TGTGCCAGCAGCCTTAGCGGGAGGGTCGATGAGCAGTTCTTC. Together with reference TRBV7-2 and TRBJ2-1, the CDR3 gives the full variable domain: GAGVSQSPSNKVTEKGKDVELRCDPISGHTALYWYRQSLGQGLEFLIYFQGNSAPDKSGLPSDRFSAERTGGSVSTLTIQRTQQEDSAVYLCASSLSGRVDEQFFGPGTRLTVL.